The sequence of this T cell receptor beta chain was determined in a study of T cell repertoires in cytomegalovirus infection. Across the whole study: TCR beta signatures that were public indicated CMV infection and matching HLA type.

In this sample, this clonotype turned up a few times. No antigen is known for it. Germline values: CDR1 SGDLS, CDR2 YYNGEE. With 4 bases clipped from V and 4 bases from J, the junction kept 8 bases outside the gene matches. CDR3 length equals 15 residues. TCRdb ran MiXCR on the reads and lists one entry per CDR3 protein. The data show approximately 50,000 distinct CDR3 sequences, about 18% seen once. Here the sequenced sample was CD8+ T cells from cultured PBMCs, taken from culture after CMV antigen stimulation. The receptor's source is a human donor in good health (CMV status not recorded). Some clones in this sample may be carry-over from other donors' samples. V is TRBV9 and J is TRBJ2-7; 10 bases match TRBD1. CDR3 nucleotides: TGTGCCAGCAGCTCCGGGACAGGGGTGGGGTACGAGCAGTACTTC. Encoded protein: CASSSGTGVGYEQYF.